This T cell receptor beta chain derives from a study of blood T cell repertoires in COVID-19. Whole-study context: Collection of acute and convalescent COVID-19 samples took place in the United States, Italy and Spain.

Membership in each cohort depended on participant-reported clinical history. The ends were cut back, 0 bases at V and 5 bases at J, with 14 bases in the middle. Per the germline V gene, CDR1 is LNHDA and CDR2 is SQIVND (reference sequence). This CDR3 comprises 15 residues. Original analysis: Cell counts per sample came from amplifying reference gene primers. Sequenced by immunoSEQ multiplex PCR; TCRdb stores in-frame clones only, minus some. V, J and clone size were drawn from that table, and D and trimming were deduced from the DNA. The sample records a few hundred thousand clones, nearly 90% being singletons.

This sequence joins TRBV19 and TRBJ2-7; D is possibly TRBD2 (5 bases). The origin of this receptor is a woman younger than 30 who had been exposed to COVID-19. The sequenced sample consisted of PBMCs or T cells enriched from blood (not recorded which). CDR3 protein: CASSIDGGAVNEQYF. In DNA, the CDR3 is TGTGCCAGTAGTATAGATGGAGGCGCCGTGAACGAGCAGTACTTC.